This TCR beta chain was recorded in a study of T cell responses to AZD1222 COVID-19 vaccine (dated by TCRdb to about 2021). With respect to the entire study: Because spike-specific TCR depth and breadth did not differ between the two schedules, AZD1222 recipients who got a second dose at roughly 4 weeks were pooled with those who got a second dose at roughly 12 weeks. A total of approximately 230 trial participants underwent TCR sequencing, of whom roughly 210 received two doses of AZD1222 and about 25 received two doses of the MenACWY control vaccine. Trial participants were enrolled into age subgroups of 18-55, 56-69 and 70-plus years, which contained 148, 28 and 57 TCR-sequenced participants, respectively. On the study overall, not on this receptor specifically: Spike-specific TCR breadth and depth rose significantly after two AZD1222 doses compared with day 0 and with MenACWY recipients. Only five or six AZD1222 recipients were SARS-CoV-2 seropositive at baseline, limiting conclusions about previously exposed vaccinees. In the small 56-69-year group, the increase in depth fell short of significance, most likely because of low power. No day 14 peak-response samples were available, so repertoires were characterized only after the peak T cell response. Participants were mostly white British and included more females than males, and it was suggested by the authors that clonal diversity may have been underestimated. Epitopes outside the regions mutated in the B.1.351 and B.1.1.7 variants were reportedly recognized by nearly half of the unique spike-specific TCRs. Vaccine-associated CD4 TCRs spanned the whole spike protein, with dominant responses in regions 160-218 and 743-854.

The CDR3 regions of human TCRbeta chains were analyzed by immunosequencing. The published analysis was carried out like this. Repertoire TCRs were checked for matches against a reference library of SARS-CoV-2-specific TCRs that had been generated using the MIRA antigen-specificity platform. Breadth was defined as the fraction of unique TCRs that were SARS-CoV-2-associated. Depth was defined as the fraction of total T cells that were SARS-CoV-2-associated. Each spike-specific TCR was assigned to its reactive spike region and to a CD4 or CD8 class using the MIRA data. Log10-transformed breadth and depth values were compared by one-way ANOVA with Sidak's multiple comparisons tests. TCRdb took over this immuneACCESS table, retaining in-frame rearrangements with V and J assigned. Such tables are incomplete; in checked studies, under half of the missing clones stem from an unresolved V gene, and the remainder is unexplained. V and J calls and clone size follow that table, whereas D and trimming were derived from the DNA. The sample has 55,000 to 75,000 clones on record, 75% to 90% of them singletons. The top ten hold 20% of the sample.

As regards this clone: Its antigen is unknown. Base qualities were left out, and no much larger clone turns up one base away.

For CDR1 and CDR2, the germline V gene lists SNHLY and FYNNEI. The CDR3 has 13 amino acids, counting the end cysteine and phenylalanine. Solely the CDR3 DNA is kept, with 39 bases framed from the first base. V is clipped by 5 bases and J by 3 bases, and the sequence between their germline boundaries is 7 bases long. The time point label, as the study defines it: baseline before first vaccination. Samples from vaccinated people were obtained from the UK trials COV001 and COV002, which included a single-blind randomized controlled phase 2/3 trial of AZD1222 (ChAdOx1 nCoV-19) in healthy adults. For TCRbeta chain sequencing, PBMC samples were collected from trial participants at day 0 and at day 28 after the second dose.

The chain is assembled from TRBV2 and TRBJ2-2, with an unclear D gene assignment. The input for sequencing was peripheral blood, taken on day 0 of AZD1222 vaccination. The receptor was isolated from an adult in good health. The CDR3 reads as follows: CASSRTYTGELFF. DNA sequence: TGTGCCAGCAGTCGTACTTACACCGGGGAGCTGTTTTTT.